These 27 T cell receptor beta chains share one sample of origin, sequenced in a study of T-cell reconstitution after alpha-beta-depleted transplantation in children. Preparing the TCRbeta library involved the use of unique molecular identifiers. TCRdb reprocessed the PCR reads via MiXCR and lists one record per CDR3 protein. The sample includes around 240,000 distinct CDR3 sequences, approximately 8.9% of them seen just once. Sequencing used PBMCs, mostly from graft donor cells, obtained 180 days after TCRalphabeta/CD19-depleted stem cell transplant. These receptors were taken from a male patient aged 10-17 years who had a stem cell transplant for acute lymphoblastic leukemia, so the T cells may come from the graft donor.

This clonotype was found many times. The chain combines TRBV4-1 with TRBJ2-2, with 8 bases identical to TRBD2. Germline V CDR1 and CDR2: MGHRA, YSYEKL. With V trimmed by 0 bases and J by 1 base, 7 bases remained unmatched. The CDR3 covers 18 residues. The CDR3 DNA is TGCGCCAGCAGCCAAGAGGGTGTGGCGGGAGGGAACACCGGGGAGCTGTTTTTT. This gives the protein CASSQEGVAGGNTGELFF.

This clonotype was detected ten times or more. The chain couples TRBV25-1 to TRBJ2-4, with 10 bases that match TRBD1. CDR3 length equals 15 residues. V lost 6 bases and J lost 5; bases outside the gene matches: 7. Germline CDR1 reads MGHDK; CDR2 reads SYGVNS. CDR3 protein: CASSPGQGLQNIQYF. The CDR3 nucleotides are TGTGCCAGCAGCCCGGGACAGGGGCTTCAAAACATTCAGTACTTC. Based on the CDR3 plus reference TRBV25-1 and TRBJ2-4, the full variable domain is EADIYQTPRYLVIGTGKKITLECSQTMGHDKMYWYQQDPGMELHLIHYSYGVNSTEKGDLSSESTVSRIRTEHFPLTLESARPSHTSQYLCASSPGQGLQNIQYFGAGTRLSVL.

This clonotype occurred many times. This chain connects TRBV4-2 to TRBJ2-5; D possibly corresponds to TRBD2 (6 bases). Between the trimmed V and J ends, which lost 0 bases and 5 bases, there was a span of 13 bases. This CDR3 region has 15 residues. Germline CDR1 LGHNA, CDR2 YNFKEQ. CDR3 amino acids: CASSQEGGRRETQYF. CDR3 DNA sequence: TGTGCCAGCAGCCAAGAGGGGGGTAGGAGGGAGACCCAGTACTTC.

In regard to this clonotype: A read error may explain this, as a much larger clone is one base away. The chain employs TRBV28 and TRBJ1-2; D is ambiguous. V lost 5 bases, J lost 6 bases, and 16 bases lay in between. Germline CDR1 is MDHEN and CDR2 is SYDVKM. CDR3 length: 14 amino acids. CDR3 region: CASSPGCAAHGYTF. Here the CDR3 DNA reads TGTGCCAGCAGTCCGGGCTGCGCAGCGCATGGCTACACCTTC.

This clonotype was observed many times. DNA of the CDR3: TGCAGTGCTAGATTGCCGGGGCAGGCCGATCAGCCCCAGCATTTT. Its protein product is CSARLPGQADQPQHF. This chain links TRBV20-1 with TRBJ1-5, with a weak D call TRBD1 (5 bases). Trimming stripped 2 bases from V and 5 bases from J, with 16 bases between. Germline lookup yields CDR1 DFQATT and CDR2 SNEGSKA (reference sequence). The CDR3 has 15 amino acids.

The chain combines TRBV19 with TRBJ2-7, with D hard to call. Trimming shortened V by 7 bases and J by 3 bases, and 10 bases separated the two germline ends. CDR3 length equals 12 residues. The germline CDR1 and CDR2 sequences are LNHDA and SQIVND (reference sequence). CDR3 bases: TGTGCCAGTATAAACGCAGGCTACGAGCAGTACTTC. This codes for CASINAGYEQYF.

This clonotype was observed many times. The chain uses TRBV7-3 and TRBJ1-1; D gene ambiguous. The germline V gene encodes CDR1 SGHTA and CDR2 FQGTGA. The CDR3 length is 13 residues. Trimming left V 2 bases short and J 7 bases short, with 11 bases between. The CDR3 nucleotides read TGTGCCAGCAGCTTACGCGGAAAGAGTGAAGCTTTCTTT. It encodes CASSLRGKSEAFF.

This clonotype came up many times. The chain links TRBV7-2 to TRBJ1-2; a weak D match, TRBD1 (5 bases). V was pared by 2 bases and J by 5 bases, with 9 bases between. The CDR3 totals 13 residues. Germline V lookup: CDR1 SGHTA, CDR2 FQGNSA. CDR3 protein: CASSLRRQYGYTF. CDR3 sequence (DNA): TGTGCCAGCAGCTTACGAAGACAGTATGGCTACACCTTC.

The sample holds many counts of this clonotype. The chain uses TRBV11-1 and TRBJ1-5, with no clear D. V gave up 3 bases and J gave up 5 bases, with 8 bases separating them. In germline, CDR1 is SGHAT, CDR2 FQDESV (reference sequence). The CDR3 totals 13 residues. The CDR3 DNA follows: TGTGCCAGCAGCTTGGGTCGGGATCAGCCCCAGCATTTT. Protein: CASSLGRDQPQHF.

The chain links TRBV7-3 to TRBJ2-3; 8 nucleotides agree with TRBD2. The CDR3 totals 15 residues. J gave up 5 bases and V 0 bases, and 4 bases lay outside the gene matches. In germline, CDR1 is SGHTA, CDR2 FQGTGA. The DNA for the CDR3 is TGTGCCAGCAGCTTAACTGCGGGACTAGAAGATACGCAGTATTTT. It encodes CASSLTAGLEDTQYF.

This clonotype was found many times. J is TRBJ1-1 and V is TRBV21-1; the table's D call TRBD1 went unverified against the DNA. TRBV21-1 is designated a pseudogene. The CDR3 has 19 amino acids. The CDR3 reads CASSPQKSRDRGRRTEAFF. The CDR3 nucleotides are TGTGCCAGCAGCCCCCAAAAATCCCGGGACAGGGGGCGGCGAACTGAAGCTTTCTTT.

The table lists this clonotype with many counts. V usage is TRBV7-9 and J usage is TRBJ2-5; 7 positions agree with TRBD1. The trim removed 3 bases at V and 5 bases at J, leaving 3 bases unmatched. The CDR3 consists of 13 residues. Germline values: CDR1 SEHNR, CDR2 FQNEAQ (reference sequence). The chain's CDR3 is CASSFGQAETQYF. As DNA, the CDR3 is TGTGCCAGCAGCTTCGGACAGGCCGAGACCCAGTACTTC.

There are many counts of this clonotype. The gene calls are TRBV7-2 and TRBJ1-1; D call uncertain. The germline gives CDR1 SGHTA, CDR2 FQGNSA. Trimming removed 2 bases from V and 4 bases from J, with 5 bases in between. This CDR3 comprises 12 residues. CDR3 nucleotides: TGTGCCAGCAGCTTATACACCACTGAAGCTTTCTTT. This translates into CASSLYTTEAFF.

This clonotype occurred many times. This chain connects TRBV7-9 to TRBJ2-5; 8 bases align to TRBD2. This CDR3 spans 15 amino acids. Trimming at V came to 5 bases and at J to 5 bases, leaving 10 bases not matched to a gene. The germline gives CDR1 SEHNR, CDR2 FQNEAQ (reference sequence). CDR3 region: CASSPPSGGMETQYF. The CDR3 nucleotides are TGTGCCAGCAGCCCTCCCAGCGGGGGTATGGAGACCCAGTACTTC.

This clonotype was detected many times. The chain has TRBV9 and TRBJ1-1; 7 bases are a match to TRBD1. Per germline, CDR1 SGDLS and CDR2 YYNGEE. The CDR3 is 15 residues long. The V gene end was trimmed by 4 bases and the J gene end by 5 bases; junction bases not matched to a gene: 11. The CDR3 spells CASSPTTGRGTEAFF. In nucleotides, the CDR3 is TGTGCCAGCAGCCCTACGACAGGGCGGGGGACTGAAGCTTTCTTT. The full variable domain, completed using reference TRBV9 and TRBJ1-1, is DSGVTQTPKHLITATGQRVTLRCSPRSGDLSVYWYQQSLDQGLQFLIQYYNGEERAKGNILERFSAQQFPDLHSELNLSSLELGDSALYFCASSPTTGRGTEAFFGQGTRLTVV.

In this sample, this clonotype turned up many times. The CDR3 protein is CASTLHQNSPLHF. CDR3 sequence (DNA): TGTGCCAGCACCTTACATCAGAATTCACCCCTCCACTTT. V and J are TRBV2 and TRBJ1-6; no clear D. Per germline, CDR1 SNHLY and CDR2 FYNNEI. Trimming shortened V by 7 bases and J by 7 bases, and 11 bases separated the two germline ends. The CDR3 has 13 amino acids.

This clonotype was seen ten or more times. CDR3 nucleotide sequence: TGCAGCGTTTCCACAGATACGCAGTATTTT. It codes for CSVSTDTQYF. The chain has TRBV29-1 and TRBJ2-3; no reliable D call. Germline loops: CDR1 SQVTM, CDR2 ANQGSEA. The V end was cut by 5 bases, the J end by 2 bases, with 2 bases between. The CDR3 sequence is 10 residues long.

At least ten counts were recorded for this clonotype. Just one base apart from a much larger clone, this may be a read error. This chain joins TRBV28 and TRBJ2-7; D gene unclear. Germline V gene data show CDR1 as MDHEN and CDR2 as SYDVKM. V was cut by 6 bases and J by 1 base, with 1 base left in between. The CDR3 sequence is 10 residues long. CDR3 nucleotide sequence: TGTGCCAGCAGATCCTACGAGCAGTACTTC. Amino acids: CASRSYEQYF.

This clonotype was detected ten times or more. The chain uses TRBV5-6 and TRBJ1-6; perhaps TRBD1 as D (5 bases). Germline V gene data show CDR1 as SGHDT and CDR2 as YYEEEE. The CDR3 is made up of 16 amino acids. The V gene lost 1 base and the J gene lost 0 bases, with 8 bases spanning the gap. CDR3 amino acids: CASSLRGYSYNSPLHF. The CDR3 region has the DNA TGTGCCAGCAGCTTGCGGGGGTACTCCTATAATTCACCCCTCCACTTT.

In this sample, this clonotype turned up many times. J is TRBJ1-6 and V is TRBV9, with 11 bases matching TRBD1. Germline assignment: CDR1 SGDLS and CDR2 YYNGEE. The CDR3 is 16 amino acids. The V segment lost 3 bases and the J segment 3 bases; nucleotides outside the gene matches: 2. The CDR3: CASSGGQGVYNSPLHF. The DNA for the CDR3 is TGTGCCAGCAGCGGGGGACAGGGGGTCTATAATTCACCCCTCCACTTT.

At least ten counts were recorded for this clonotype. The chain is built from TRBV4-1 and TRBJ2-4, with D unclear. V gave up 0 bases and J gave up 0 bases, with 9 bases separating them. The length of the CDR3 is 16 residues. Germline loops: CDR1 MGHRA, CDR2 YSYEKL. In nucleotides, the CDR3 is TGCGCCAGCAGCCAAGAGCTTCACTTAGCCAAAAACATTCAGTACTTC. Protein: CASSQELHLAKNIQYF.

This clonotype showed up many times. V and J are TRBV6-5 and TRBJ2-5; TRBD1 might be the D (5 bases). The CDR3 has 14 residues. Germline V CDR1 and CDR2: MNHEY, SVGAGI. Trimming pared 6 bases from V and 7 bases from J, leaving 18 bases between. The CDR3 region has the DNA TGTGCCAGCAGCCGCAAGACGACAGCCTCGACCCAGTACTTC. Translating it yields CASSRKTTASTQYF.

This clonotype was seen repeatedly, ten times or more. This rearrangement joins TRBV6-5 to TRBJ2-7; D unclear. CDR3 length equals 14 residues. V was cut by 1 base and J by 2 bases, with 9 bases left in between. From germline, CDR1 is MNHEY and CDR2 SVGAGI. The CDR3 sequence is CASSYYPGPYEQYF. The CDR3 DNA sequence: TGTGCCAGCAGTTACTATCCGGGCCCCTACGAGCAGTACTTC.

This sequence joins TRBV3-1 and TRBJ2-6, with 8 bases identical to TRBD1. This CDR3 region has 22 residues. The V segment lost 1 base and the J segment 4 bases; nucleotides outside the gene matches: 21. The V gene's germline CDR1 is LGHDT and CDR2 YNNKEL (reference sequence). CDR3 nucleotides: TGTGCCAGCAGCCAAGTCGGGCGTAGGAGACAGGGGTTAAAAACGGGGGCCAACGTCCTGACTTTC. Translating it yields CASSQVGRRRQGLKTGANVLTF. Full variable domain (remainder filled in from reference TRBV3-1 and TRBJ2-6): DTAVSQTPKYLVTQMGNDKSIKCEQNLGHDTMYWYKQDSKKFLKIMFSYNNKELIINETVPNRFSPKSPDKAHLNLHINSLELGDSAVYFCASSQVGRRRQGLKTGANVLTFGAGSRLTVL.

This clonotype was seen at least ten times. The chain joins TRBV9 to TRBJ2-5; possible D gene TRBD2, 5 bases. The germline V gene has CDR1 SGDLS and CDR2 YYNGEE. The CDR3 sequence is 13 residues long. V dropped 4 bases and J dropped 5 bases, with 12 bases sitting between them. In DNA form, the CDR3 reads TGTGCCAGCAGCCGGACTTCGGGGGAGACCCAGTACTTC. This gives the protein CASSRTSGETQYF.

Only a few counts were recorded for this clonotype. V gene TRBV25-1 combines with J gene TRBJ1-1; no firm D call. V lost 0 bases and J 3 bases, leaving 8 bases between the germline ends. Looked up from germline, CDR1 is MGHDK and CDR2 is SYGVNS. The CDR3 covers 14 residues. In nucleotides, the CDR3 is TGTGCCAGCAGTGAATACGGTGTTTACACTGAAGCTTTCTTT. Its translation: CASSEYGVYTEAFF.

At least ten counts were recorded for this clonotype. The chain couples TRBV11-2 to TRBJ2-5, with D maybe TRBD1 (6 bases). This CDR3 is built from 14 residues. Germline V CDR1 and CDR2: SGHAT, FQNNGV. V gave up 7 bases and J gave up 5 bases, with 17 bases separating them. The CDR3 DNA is TGTGCCAGCACCAATAACAGGGTCGGGGAGACCCAGTACTTC. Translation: CASTNNRVGETQYF.